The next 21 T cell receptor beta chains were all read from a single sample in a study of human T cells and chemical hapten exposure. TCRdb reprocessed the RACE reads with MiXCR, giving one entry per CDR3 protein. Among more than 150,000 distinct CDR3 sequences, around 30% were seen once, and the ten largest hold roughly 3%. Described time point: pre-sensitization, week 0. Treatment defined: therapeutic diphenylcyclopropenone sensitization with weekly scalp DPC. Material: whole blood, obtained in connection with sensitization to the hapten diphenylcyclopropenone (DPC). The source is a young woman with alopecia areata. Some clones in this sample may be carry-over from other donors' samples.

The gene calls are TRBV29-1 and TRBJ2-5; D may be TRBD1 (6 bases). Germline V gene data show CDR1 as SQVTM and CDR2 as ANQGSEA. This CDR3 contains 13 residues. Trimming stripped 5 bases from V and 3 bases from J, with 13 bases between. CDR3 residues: CSVWTRTEETQYF. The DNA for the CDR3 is TGCAGCGTTTGGACACGGACAGAAGAGACCCAGTACTTC.

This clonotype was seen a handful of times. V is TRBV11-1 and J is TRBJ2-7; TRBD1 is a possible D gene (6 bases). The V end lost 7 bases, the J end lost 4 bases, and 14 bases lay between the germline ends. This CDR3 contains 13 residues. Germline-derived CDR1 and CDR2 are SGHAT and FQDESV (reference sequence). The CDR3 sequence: CASTRDIGYEQYF. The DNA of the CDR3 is TGTGCCAGCACCCGGGACATCGGTTACGAGCAGTACTTC.

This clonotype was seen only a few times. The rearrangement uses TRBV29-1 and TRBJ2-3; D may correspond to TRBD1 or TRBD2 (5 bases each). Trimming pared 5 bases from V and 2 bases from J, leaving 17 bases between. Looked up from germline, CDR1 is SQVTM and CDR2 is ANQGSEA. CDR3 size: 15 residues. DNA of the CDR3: TGCAGCGTTATTCCGGGACCAGCCGCCACAGATACGCAGTATTTT. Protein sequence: CSVIPGPAATDTQYF.

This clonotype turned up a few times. The CDR3 bases are TGTGCCAGCAGTTCCGACAGGGCGGGGGGGGCTTTCTTT. It is translated as CASSSDRAGGAFF. The chain couples TRBV28 to TRBJ1-1, with 7 bases fitting TRBD1. CDR1 is MDHEN and CDR2 is SYDVKM in the germline V gene. CDR3 size: 13 residues. J gave up 11 bases and V 4 bases, and 10 bases lay outside the gene matches.

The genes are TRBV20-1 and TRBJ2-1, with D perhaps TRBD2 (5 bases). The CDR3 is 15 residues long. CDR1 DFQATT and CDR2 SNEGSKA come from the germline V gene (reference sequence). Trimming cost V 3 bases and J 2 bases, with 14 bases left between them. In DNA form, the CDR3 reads TGCAGTGCTAGGGTGAAGCGGTCACCCTACAATGAGCAGTTCTTC. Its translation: CSARVKRSPYNEQFF.

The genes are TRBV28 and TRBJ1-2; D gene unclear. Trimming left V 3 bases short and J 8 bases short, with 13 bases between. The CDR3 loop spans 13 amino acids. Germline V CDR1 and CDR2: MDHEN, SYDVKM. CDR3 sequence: CASSLGPGRGYTF. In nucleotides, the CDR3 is TGTGCCAGCAGTTTGGGTCCGGGAAGAGGCTACACCTTC.

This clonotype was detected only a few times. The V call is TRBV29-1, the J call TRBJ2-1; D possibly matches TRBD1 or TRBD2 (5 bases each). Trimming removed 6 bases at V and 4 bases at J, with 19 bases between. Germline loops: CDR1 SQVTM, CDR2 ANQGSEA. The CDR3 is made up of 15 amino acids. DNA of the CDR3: TGCAGCGTGACCGCTCAGGGAGAGAGTTACAATGAGCAGTTCTTC. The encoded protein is CSVTAQGESYNEQFF.

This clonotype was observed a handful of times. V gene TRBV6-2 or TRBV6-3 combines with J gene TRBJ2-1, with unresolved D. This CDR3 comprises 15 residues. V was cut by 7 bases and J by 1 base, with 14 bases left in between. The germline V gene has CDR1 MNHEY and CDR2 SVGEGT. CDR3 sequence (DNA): TGTGCCAGCACCCCAAGTGTTTCGTCCTACAATGAGCAGTTCTTC. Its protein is CASTPSVSSYNEQFF.

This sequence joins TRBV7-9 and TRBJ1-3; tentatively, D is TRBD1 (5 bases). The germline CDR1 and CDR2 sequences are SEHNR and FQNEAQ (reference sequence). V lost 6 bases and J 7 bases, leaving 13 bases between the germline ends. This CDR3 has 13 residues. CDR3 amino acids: CASRLSRGNTIYF. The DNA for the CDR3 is TGTGCCAGCAGGCTTTCTAGGGGCAACACCATATATTTT.

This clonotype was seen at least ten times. CDR3 in amino acids: CASSQRMGLAGQSSYNEQFF. CDR3 DNA sequence: TGTGCCAGCAGCCAGAGAATGGGACTAGCGGGTCAGAGCTCCTACAATGAGCAGTTCTTC. The chain combines TRBV28 with TRBJ2-1; 12 bases are a match to TRBD2. The trim removed 6 bases at V and 0 bases at J, leaving 15 bases unmatched. Per germline, CDR1 MDHEN and CDR2 SYDVKM. This CDR3 has 20 amino acids.

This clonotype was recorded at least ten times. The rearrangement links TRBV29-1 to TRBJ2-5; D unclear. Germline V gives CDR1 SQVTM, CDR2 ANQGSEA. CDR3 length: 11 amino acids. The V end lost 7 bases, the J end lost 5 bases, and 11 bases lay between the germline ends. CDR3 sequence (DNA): TGCAGCGCCTCCTCCGGGGAGACCCAGTACTTC. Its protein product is CSASSGETQYF.

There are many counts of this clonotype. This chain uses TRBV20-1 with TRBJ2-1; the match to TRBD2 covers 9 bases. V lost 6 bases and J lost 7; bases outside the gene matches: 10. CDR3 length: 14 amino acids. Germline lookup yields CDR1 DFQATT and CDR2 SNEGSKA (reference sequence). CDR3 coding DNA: TGCAGTGCAGTAAATTTGCGGGAGGGGAATGAGCAGTTCTTC. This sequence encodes CSAVNLREGNEQFF.

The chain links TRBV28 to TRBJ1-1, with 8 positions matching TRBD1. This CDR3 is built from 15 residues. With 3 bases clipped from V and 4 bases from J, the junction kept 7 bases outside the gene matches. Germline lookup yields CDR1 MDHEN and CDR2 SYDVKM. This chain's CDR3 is CASSFPGGKGTEAFF. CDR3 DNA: TGTGCCAGCAGTTTCCCAGGGGGCAAAGGCACTGAAGCTTTCTTT.

DNA for the CDR3: TGTGCCAGCAGCTTAGACAAGAACACTGAAGCTTTCTTT. Its protein is CASSLDKNTEAFF. This sequence joins TRBV7-2 and TRBJ1-1; no firm D call. Germline CDR1 reads SGHTA; CDR2 reads FQGNSA. V was clipped by 1 base and J by 1 base, with 4 bases between them. This CDR3 has 13 residues.

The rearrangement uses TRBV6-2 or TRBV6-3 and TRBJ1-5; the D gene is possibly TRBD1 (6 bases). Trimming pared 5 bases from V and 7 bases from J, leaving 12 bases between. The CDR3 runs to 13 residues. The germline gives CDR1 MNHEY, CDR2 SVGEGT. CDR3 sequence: CASSDRFLQPQHF. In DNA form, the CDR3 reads TGTGCCAGCAGTGACAGGTTTTTGCAGCCCCAGCATTTT.

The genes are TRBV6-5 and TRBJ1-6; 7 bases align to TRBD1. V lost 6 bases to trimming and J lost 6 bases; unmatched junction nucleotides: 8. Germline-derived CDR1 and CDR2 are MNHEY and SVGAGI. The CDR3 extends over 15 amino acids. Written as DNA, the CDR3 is TGTGCCAGCAGCAGACAGGGAGTTAGTAATTCACCCCTCCACTTT. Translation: CASSRQGVSNSPLHF.

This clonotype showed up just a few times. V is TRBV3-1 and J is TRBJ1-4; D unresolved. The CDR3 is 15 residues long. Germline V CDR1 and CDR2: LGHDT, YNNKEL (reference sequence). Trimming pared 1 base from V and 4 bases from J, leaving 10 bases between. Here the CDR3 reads CASSQATAGNEKLFF. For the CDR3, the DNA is TGTGCCAGCAGCCAAGCCACAGCGGGTAATGAAAAACTGTTTTTT.

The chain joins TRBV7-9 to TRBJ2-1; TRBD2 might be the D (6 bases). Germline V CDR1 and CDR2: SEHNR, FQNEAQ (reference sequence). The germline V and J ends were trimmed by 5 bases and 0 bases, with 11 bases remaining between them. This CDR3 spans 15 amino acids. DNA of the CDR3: TGTGCCAGCAGCCCCGTCGGGAGCTCCTACAATGAGCAGTTCTTC. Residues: CASSPVGSSYNEQFF.

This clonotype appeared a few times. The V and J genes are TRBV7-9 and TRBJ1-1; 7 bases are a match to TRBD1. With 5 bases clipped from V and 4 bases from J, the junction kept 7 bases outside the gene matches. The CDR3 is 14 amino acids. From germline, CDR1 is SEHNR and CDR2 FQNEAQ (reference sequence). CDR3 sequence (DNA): TGTGCCAGCAGCCCGGAGACAGGGTTCACTGAAGCTTTCTTT. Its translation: CASSPETGFTEAFF.

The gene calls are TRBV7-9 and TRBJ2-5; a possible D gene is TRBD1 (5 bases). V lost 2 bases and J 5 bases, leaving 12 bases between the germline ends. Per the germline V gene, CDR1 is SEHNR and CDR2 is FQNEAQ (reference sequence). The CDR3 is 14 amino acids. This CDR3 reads CASSLNWQGETQYF. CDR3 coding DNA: TGTGCCAGCAGCTTAAACTGGCAGGGCGAGACCCAGTACTTC.

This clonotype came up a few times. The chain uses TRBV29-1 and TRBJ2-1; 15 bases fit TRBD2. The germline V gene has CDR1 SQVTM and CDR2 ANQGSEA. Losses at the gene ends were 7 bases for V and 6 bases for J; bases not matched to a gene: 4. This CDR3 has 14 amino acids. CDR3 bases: TGCAGCGCCGGACTAGCGGGAGGGCCCAATGAGCAGTTCTTC. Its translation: CSAGLAGGPNEQFF.